This T cell receptor (beta chain) emerged from a study of blood T cell repertoires in COVID-19. Overall study context: Sources were T cells, B-cell-depleted T cells, or PBMCs; the material itself was cDNA or gDNA.

V lost 0 bases to trimming and J lost 4 bases; unmatched junction nucleotides: 3. CDR1 is SGHKS, CDR2 YYEKEE, per germline (reference sequence). This CDR3 comprises 15 residues. Per the original methods: Quantification of nucleated cells was approximated via reference gene primer amplification. The protocol was immunoSEQ multiplex PCR, while the TCRdb copy is restricted to in-frame clones and leaves out a portion. D and trimming come from the DNA, and the V and J calls and clone size come from that table. The sample includes 200,000 to 300,000 clones, 70% to 90% seen only once; the top ten take 2% to 3%.

Sequenced input: peripheral blood. The origin of this receptor is a woman aged 45-59 years with acute or convalescent COVID-19. The chain carries TRBV5-5 and TRBJ1-5, with TRBD1 matching 8 bases. DNA of the CDR3: TGTGCCAGCAGCTTGGACAGGGGGGGGAATCAGCCCCAGCATTTT. Amino acids: CASSLDRGGNQPQHF.